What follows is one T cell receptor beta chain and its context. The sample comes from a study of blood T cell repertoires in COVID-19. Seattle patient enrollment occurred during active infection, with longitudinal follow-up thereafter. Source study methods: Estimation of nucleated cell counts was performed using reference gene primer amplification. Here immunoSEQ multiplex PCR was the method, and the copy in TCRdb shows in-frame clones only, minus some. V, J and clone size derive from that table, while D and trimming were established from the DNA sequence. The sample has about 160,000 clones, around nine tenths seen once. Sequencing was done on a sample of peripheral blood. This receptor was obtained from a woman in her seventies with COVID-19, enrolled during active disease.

DNA of the CDR3: TGTGCCAGCAGTCCCCGGCAGGGCAAGTGGACTGAAGCTTTCTTT. Translated, it gives CASSPRQGKWTEAFF. This chain connects TRBV6-5 to TRBJ1-1; D possibly corresponds to TRBD1 (5 bases). Germline loops: CDR1 MNHEY, CDR2 SVGAGI. V lost 5 bases and J lost 5, with 18 bases in between. The CDR3 is made up of 15 amino acids.